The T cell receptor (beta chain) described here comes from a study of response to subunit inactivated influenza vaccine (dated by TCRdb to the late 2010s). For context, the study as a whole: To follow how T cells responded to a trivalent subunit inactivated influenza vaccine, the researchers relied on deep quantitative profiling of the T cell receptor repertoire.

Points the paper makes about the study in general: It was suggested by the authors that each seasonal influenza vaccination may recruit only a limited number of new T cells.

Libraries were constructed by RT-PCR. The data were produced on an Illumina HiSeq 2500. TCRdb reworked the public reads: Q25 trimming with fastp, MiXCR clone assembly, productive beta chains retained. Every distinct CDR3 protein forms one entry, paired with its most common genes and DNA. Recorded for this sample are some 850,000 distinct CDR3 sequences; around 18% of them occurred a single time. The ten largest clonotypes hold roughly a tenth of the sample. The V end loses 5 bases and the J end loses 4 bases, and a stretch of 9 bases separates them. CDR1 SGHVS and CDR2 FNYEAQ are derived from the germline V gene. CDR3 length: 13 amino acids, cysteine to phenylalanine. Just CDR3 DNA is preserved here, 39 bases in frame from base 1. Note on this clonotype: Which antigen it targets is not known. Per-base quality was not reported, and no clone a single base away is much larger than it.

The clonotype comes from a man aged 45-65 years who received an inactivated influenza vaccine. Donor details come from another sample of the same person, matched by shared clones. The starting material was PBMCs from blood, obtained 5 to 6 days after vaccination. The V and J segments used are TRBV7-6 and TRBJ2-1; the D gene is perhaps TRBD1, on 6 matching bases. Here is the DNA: TGTGCCAGCAGCAAGGGGACATACAATGAGCAGTTCTTC. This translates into CASSKGTYNEQFF.